A single T cell receptor (beta chain) is shown here with its context. The entry originates in a study of blood T cell repertoires in COVID-19. Overall study: Acute-phase and convalescent COVID-19 samples originated in the United States, Italy and Spain. Sources were T cells, B-cell-depleted T cells, or PBMCs; the material itself was cDNA or gDNA.

In the source study's methods: Researchers report that nucleated cell counts were estimated from reference gene primer amplification. Clones were read by immunoSEQ multiplex PCR, and TCRdb kept only the in-frame ones, dropping some. V and J calls plus clone size are reproduced from that table; the DNA served to infer D and trimming. This sample yields under 65,000 clones, of which 80% to 90% are seen a single time; roughly 1.4% belongs to the top ten. The sample was peripheral blood. The receptor comes from a man between 60 and 75 years old with acute or convalescent COVID-19.

This CDR3 reads CASSKTSGLTYEQYF. The CDR3 nucleotides are TGTGCCAGCAGCAAGACTAGCGGGCTTACCTACGAGCAGTACTTC. The rearrangement uses TRBV7-2 and TRBJ2-7; 10 positions match TRBD2. With V trimmed by 5 bases and J by 2 bases, 6 bases remained unmatched. Germline CDR1 and CDR2: SGHTA and FQGNSA. This CDR3 comprises 15 residues.